One and the same sample provided the 20 T cell receptor beta chains below, sequenced in a study of blood T cell repertoires in COVID-19. The protocol was immunoSEQ multiplex PCR, while the TCRdb copy is restricted to in-frame clones and leaves out a portion. The sample holds roughly 150,000 clones, approximately 90% seen once. Sequenced sample: peripheral blood. The receptors originated from a woman aged 55-70 years with active COVID-19.

The V call is TRBV14, the J call TRBJ2-1, with TRBD1 matching 8 bases. The CDR3 loop spans 16 amino acids. Germline values: CDR1 SGHDN, CDR2 FVKESK. The V gene end was trimmed by 4 bases and the J gene end by 4 bases; junction bases not matched to a gene: 9. This chain's CDR3 is CASSPRDRSLYNEQFF. As DNA, the CDR3 is TGTGCCAGCAGCCCCCGGGACAGGTCCTTATACAATGAGCAGTTCTTC.

The chain carries TRBV5-4 and TRBJ2-2, with a weak D call TRBD1 (6 bases). The germline CDR1 and CDR2 sequences are SGHNT and YYREEE (reference sequence). V lost 4 bases and J lost 4, with 14 bases in between. The CDR3 spans 15 residues. CDR3 bases: TGTGCCAGCAGCGAAAAAGACAGGAGCACCGGGGAGCTGTTTTTT. It yields the protein CASSEKDRSTGELFF.

This clone was seen only once. The chain links TRBV9 to TRBJ1-6, with a possible D match to TRBD1 (6 bases). The CDR3 is 15 residues long. In germline, CDR1 is SGDLS, CDR2 YYNGEE. Trimming removed 4 bases at V and 6 bases at J, with 14 bases between. CDR3 residues: CASSSQRGINSPLHF. The CDR3 bases are TGTGCCAGCAGCTCTCAGAGGGGGATTAATTCACCCCTCCACTTT.

The CDR3 region has the DNA TGTGCCAGCTCAGCGTCCCTAGCGGGAGGGGATGAGCAGTTCTTC. Its protein is CASSASLAGGDEQFF. The rearrangement joins TRBV18 to TRBJ2-1, with 12 bases that match TRBD2. This CDR3 contains 15 residues. V was pared by 5 bases and J by 8 bases, with 7 bases of the junction left unmatched. Germline V gives CDR1 KGHSH, CDR2 LQKENI.

This clone was seen a handful of times. V and J are TRBV29-1 and TRBJ1-5; a possible D gene is TRBD1 (5 bases). The CDR3 runs to 15 residues. Trimming pared 4 bases from V and 6 bases from J, leaving 19 bases between. Germline values: CDR1 SQVTM, CDR2 ANQGSEA. CDR3 in DNA: TGCAGCGTTGCCGCGGCCGGGGGAGGATCTCAGCCCCAGCATTTT. Amino acids: CSVAAAGGGSQPQHF.

The rearrangement joins TRBV10-3 to TRBJ2-7; the match to TRBD1 covers 7 bases. CDR1 and CDR2 (germline): ENHRY, SYGVKD. The CDR3 runs to 14 residues. V was clipped by 4 bases and J by 2 bases; unmatched bases: 5. The CDR3 DNA reads as TGTGCCATCAGTGGCACAGGGGTCACCTACGAGCAGTACTTC. It encodes CAISGTGVTYEQYF.

A word on this clone: Other DNA sequences within the sample encode an identical CDR3. This rearrangement joins TRBV18 to TRBJ1-1; TRBD1 matches at 8 bases. CDR3 length: 15 residues. Trimming cost V 3 bases and J 1 base; bases outside gene matches: 4. Germline V gene lookup returns CDR1 KGHSH and CDR2 LQKENI. The DNA of the CDR3 is TGTGCCAGCTCACCTTACGACAGGGGGAACACTGAAGCTTTCTTT. Translation: CASSPYDRGNTEAFF.

The chain is built from TRBV4-1 and TRBJ1-4; D might be TRBD1 (5 bases). The CDR3 covers 16 residues. Trimming left V 4 bases short and J 5 bases short, with 17 bases between. Germline values: CDR1 MGHRA, CDR2 YSYEKL. Written as DNA, the CDR3 is TGCGCCAGCAGCCCACACGGGGGGAATTCGAATGAAAAACTGTTTTTT. The encoded protein is CASSPHGGNSNEKLFF.

The V call is TRBV19, the J call TRBJ2-1, with 9 positions matching TRBD1. This CDR3 comprises 16 residues. Germline loops: CDR1 LNHDA, CDR2 SQIVND (reference sequence). The V gene end was trimmed by 3 bases and the J gene end by 12 bases; junction bases not matched to a gene: 15. The CDR3 region has the DNA TGTGCCAGTAGTATGCTGCCGGGACAGGGCCCCGGTAGGCAGTTCTTC. It is translated as CASSMLPGQGPGRQFF. The whole variable domain, remainder taken from reference TRBV19 and TRBJ2-1, is DGGITQSPKYLFRKEGQNVTLSCEQNLNHDAMYWYRQDPGQGLRLIYYSQIVNDFQKGDIAEGYSVSREKKESFPLTVTSAQKNPTAFYLCASSMLPGQGPGRQFFGPGTRLTVL.

The genes are TRBV7-6 and TRBJ2-5; 13 nucleotides agree with TRBD2. The CDR3 runs to 18 residues. Germline V lookup: CDR1 SGHVS, CDR2 FNYEAQ. The J segment lost 5 bases and the V segment lost 6 bases, leaving 15 bases of the junction unmatched. The CDR3 sequence: CASSLTSGRALSKETQYF. CDR3 sequence (DNA): TGTGCCAGCAGTCTTACTAGCGGGAGGGCCCTTTCGAAGGAGACCCAGTACTTC.

J is TRBJ1-5 and V is TRBV6-1; D uncertain. CDR3 length: 15 amino acids. Trimming removed 1 base from V and 6 bases from J, with 13 bases in between. In germline, CDR1 is MNHNS, CDR2 SASEGT. As DNA, the CDR3 is TGTGCCAGCAGTGAAGGGAGGGTGGGAGGTCAGCCCCAGCATTTT. This sequence encodes CASSEGRVGGQPQHF.

The chain combines TRBV18 with TRBJ1-6; the match to TRBD1 covers 7 bases. The CDR3 is 15 residues long. CDR1 KGHSH and CDR2 LQKENI come from the germline V gene. Trimming took 3 bases from V and 10 from J; bases not matched to a gene: 9. This chain's CDR3 is CASSPSQGSGSPLHF. The CDR3 DNA is TGTGCCAGCTCACCCTCACAGGGGTCGGGATCACCCCTCCACTTT.

J is TRBJ2-4 and V is TRBV9; D is unresolved. Between the trimmed V and J ends, which lost 0 bases and 5 bases, there was a span of 9 bases. CDR1 is SGDLS and CDR2 is YYNGEE in the germline V gene. This CDR3 spans 14 amino acids. The CDR3 protein is CASSVAGSQNIQYF. Written as DNA, the CDR3 is TGTGCCAGCAGCGTAGCGGGTAGCCAAAACATTCAGTACTTC.

The chain has TRBV5-4 and TRBJ2-5; D is ambiguous. Trimming cost V 2 bases and J 5 bases, with 7 bases left between them. The CDR3 covers 12 residues. Germline loops: CDR1 SGHNT, CDR2 YYREEE (reference sequence). CDR3 in amino acids: CASSFPRETQYF. The CDR3 DNA is TGTGCCAGCAGCTTCCCTAGGGAGACCCAGTACTTC.

On this clone: A much larger clone lies one base from this, so it may be a read error. V and J are TRBV19 and TRBJ2-7; 11 nucleotides line up with TRBD2. CDR1 is LNHDA and CDR2 is SQIVND in the germline V gene (reference sequence). The CDR3 length is 14 residues. V shed 3 bases and J 7 bases; nucleotides not matched to a gene: 5. The DNA for the CDR3 is TGTGCCAGTAGTATCACTAGCGGGAGTTGGGAGCAGTACTTC. Protein product: CASSITSGSWEQYF. The entire variable domain, with the rest obtained from reference TRBV19 and TRBJ2-7, is as follows: DGGITQSPKYLFRKEGQNVTLSCEQNLNHDAMYWYRQDPGQGLRLIYYSQIVNDFQKGDIAEGYSVSREKKESFPLTVTSAQKNPTAFYLCASSITSGSWEQYFGPGTRLTVT.

The rearrangement uses TRBV6-6 and TRBJ2-7, with D tentatively TRBD1 (5 bases). Per the germline V gene, CDR1 is MNHNY and CDR2 is SVGAGI (reference sequence). The CDR3 covers 15 residues. V lost 5 bases, J lost 5 bases, and 19 bases lay in between. CDR3 sequence (DNA): TGTGCCAGCAGTCCCGAGTTGGGCAGGGTGAACGAGCAGTACTTC. Protein sequence: CASSPELGRVNEQYF.

This clone was seen a single time. At the DNA level, this CDR3 is encoded by other sequences in the same sample as well. CDR3 sequence reads: CSASRTGQETQYF. The CDR3 DNA follows: TGCAGTGCTAGTAGGACAGGGCAAGAGACCCAGTACTTC. The chain joins TRBV20-1 to TRBJ2-5; 8 nucleotides match TRBD1. This CDR3 is 13 amino acids long. Germline CDR1 is DFQATT and CDR2 is SNEGSKA (reference sequence). V lost 3 bases and J lost 2; bases outside the gene matches: 2.

In this sample, this clone turned up once. The genes are TRBV3-1 (or the pseudogene TRBV3-2) and TRBJ2-6, with D tentatively TRBD1 (5 bases). The germline gives CDR1 LGHDT, CDR2 YNNKEL (reference sequence). This CDR3 contains 16 residues. The ends were cut back, 3 bases at V and 2 bases at J, with 11 bases in the middle. CDR3 amino acids: CASSHVRGTGANVLTF. The CDR3, as DNA: TGTGCCAGCAGCCACGTAAGGGGAACTGGGGCCAACGTCCTGACTTTC.

This chain uses TRBV7-9 with TRBJ1-4; a possible D gene is TRBD1 (6 bases). CDR1 is SEHNR, CDR2 FQNEAQ, per germline (reference sequence). Trimming shortened V by 3 bases and J by 7 bases, and 15 bases separated the two germline ends. The CDR3 extends over 15 amino acids. The CDR3 region has the DNA TGTGCCAGCAGCTTCACAGGGACGGGTAGTGAAAAACTGTTTTTT. This sequence encodes CASSFTGTGSEKLFF.

The V and J genes are TRBV9 and TRBJ1-2; D possibly corresponds to TRBD1 (5 bases). V shed 7 bases and J shed 3 bases, with 13 bases lying between them. The CDR3 runs to 13 residues. Germline V CDR1 and CDR2: SGDLS, YYNGEE. Here the CDR3 DNA reads TGTGCCAGCCGCGGGGAGGGACACTATGGCTACACCTTC. Amino acids: CASRGEGHYGYTF.